This T cell receptor beta chain was documented in a study of shared clonotypes between healthy human individuals. Broader study findings: Represented diversity (both genetic and exposure-history) was limited by the small number of donors. Sampling involved blood alone; tissue repertoires likely differ. Clonotype sharing across a handful of donors was observed for around 5% of naive CD4 clonotypes.

In the naive CD8 group, cells lacked CD45RO and were positively selected for CCR7, so terminally differentiated effector memory CD45RA+ cells were left out. Remarks on this clone: Antigen specificity is unknown.

V was shortened by 4 bases and J by 2 bases, with 10 bases between the two germline ends. The germline V gene has CDR1 SGHDT and CDR2 YYEEEE. This CDR3 region has 13 residues. Sequenced by immunoSEQ multiplex PCR; TCRdb stores in-frame clones only, minus some. The sample lists about 1.9 million clones, about 93% seen once, with around 1.8% in the top ten. Sequencing input: naive CD8+ T cells from PBMCs. The TCR comes from a man between 18 and 29 years old in good health. Some clones in this sample may be carry-over from other donors' samples. This chain joins TRBV5-6 and TRBJ2-7, with D possibly being TRBD1 or TRBD2 (6 bases each). This CDR3 reads CASSPGAAYEQYF. CDR3 DNA sequence: TGTGCCAGCAGCCCGGGGGCCGCCTACGAGCAGTACTTC.